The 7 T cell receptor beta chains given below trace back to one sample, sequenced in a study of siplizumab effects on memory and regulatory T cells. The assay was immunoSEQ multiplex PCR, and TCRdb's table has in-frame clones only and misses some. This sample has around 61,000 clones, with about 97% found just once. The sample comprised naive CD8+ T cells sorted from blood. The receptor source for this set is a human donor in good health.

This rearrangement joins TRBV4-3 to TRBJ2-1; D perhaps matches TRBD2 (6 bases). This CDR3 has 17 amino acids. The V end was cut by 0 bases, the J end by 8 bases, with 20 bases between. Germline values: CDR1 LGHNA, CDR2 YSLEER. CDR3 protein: CASSQDPGPREHDEQFF. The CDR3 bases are TGCGCCAGCAGCCAAGATCCTGGACCCCGGGAGCATGATGAGCAGTTCTTC.

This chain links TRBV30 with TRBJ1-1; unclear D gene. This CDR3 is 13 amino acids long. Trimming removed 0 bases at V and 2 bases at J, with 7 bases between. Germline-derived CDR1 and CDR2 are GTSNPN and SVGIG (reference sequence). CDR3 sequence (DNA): TGTGCCTGGAGTGTTAGGGAAAACACTGAAGCTTTCTTT. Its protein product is CAWSVRENTEAFF.

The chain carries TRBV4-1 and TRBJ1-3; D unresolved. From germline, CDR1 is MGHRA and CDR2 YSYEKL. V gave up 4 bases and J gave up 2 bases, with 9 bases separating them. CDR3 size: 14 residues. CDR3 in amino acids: CASSLSYPGNTIYF. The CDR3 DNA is TGCGCCAGCAGCCTGAGCTACCCTGGAAACACCATATATTTT.

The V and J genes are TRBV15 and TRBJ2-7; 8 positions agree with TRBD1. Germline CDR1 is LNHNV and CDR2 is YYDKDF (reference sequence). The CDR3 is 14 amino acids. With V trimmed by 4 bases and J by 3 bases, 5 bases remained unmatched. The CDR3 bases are TGTGCCACCAGCATGGCGGGACAGGACTACGAGCAGTACTTC. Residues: CATSMAGQDYEQYF.

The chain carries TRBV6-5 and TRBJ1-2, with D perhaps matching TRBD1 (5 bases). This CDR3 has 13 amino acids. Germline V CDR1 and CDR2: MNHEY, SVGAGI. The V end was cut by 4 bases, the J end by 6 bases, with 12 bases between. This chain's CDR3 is CASSLGLGHGYTF. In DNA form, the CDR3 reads TGTGCCAGCAGTTTGGGGTTGGGACATGGCTACACCTTC.

In nucleotides, the CDR3 is TGTGCCAGCAGCTCCGTTTTTAGCGGGAGCTCCTACAATGAGCAGTTCTTC. Its translation is CASSSVFSGSSYNEQFF. This chain joins TRBV7-2 and TRBJ2-1, with 9 bases fitting TRBD2. The CDR3 has 17 residues. The germline V gene has CDR1 SGHTA and CDR2 FQGNSA. V dropped 4 bases and J dropped 0; count of bases not matched to a gene: 7.

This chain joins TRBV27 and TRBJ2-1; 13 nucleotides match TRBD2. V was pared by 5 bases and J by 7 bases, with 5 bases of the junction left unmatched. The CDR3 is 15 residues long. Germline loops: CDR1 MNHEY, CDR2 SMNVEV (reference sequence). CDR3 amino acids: CASSLGTSGINEQFF. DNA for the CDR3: TGTGCCAGCAGTCTTGGGACTAGCGGGATTAATGAGCAGTTCTTC.